This T cell receptor (beta chain) was documented in a study of T cells in Graves' hyperthyroidism and ophthalmopathy. Study-wide results and limits: A model built on 13 V-J features separated ophthalmopathy from stable hyperthyroidism.

The ends lost 8 bases at V and 2 bases at J; junction bases unmatched: 19. Germline V CDR1 and CDR2: MNHEY, SMNVEV (reference sequence). The CDR3 sequence is 19 residues long. What was amplified from RNA transcripts were TCR beta CDR3 regions. HTBI primers were used for first-round RT-PCR of the TCR CDR3. MiXCR, applied by TCRdb to the multiplex PCR reads, yields one record per CDR3 protein. The repertoire holds hundreds of thousands of distinct CDR3 sequences, with 14% to 15% as singletons. On this clonotype itself: Its antigen is as yet unknown.

The gene calls are TRBV27 and TRBJ2-7, with 12 bases that match TRBD1. Sample: blood. The receptor was derived from a woman between 40 and 50 years old with Graves' ophthalmopathy. CDR3 coding DNA: TGTGCCAGCTCTAAAGGGTGGGACAGGGGGCCGTTGACGACCTACGAGCAGTACTTC. Translation gives CASSKGWDRGPLTTYEQYF.